This is a list of T cell receptor beta chains from one sample in a study of CD8+CD57+ T cells in acquired aplastic anemia. A single record per CDR3 protein comes from TCRdb applying MiXCR to the reads. The sample carries 150,000 or so distinct CDR3 sequences, 40% to 50% recorded once. Sequencing used sorted CD4+, CD8+, or CD8+CD57+ T cells (not recorded which) from PBMCs. These receptors all stem from a human donor with aplastic anemia. CDR3s include the opening cysteine and the closing phenylalanine or tryptophan. D genes are given only for firm matches. Rows may omit the clone size; those that give it use once, few, many or a size class.

D: TRBD1
size: many
V: TRBV12-3/TRBV12-4
J: TRBJ1-5
DNA: TGTGCCAGCACCGCCGGACAGGGAAATCAGCCCCAGCATTTT
CDR3: CASTAGQGNQPQHF

D: -
size: -
V: TRBV5-1
J: TRBJ1-2
DNA: TGCGCCAGCAGCTTGGGAGGAACAGATAACTATGGCTACACCTTC
CDR3: CASSLGGTDNYGYTF

D: TRBD1
size: many
V: TRBV5-5
J: TRBJ2-2
DNA: TGTGCCAGCAGCTTTAGGACAGGGGATGCCGGGGAGCTGTTTTTT
CDR3: CASSFRTGDAGELFF

D: -
size: -
V: TRBV11-2
J: TRBJ1-2
DNA: TGTGCCAGCAGCCTAGGGGCGGGCAATAACTATGGCTACACCTTC
CDR3: CASSLGAGNNYGYTF

D: -
size: -
V: TRBV19
J: TRBJ2-3
DNA: TGTGCCAGTAGTTGGTGGGTCGGAACAGATACGCAGTATTTT
CDR3: CASSWWVGTDTQYF

D: -
size: -
V: TRBV9
J: TRBJ1-4
DNA: TGTGCCAGCAGCGATCCACATCTCGTGCCGCAGGAGTCGAAAAAACTGTTTTTT
CDR3: CASSDPHLVPQESKKLFF

D: TRBD2
size: many
V: TRBV7-9
J: TRBJ2-1
DNA: TGTGCCAGCAGCTTAGGAGGGGCGGGGAGGGCTAATGAGCAGTTCTTC
CDR3: CASSLGGAGRANEQFF

D: -
size: many
V: TRBV9
J: TRBJ2-7
DNA: TGTGCCAGCAGCGTATGGTCTAGTCCCTACGAGCAGTACTTC
CDR3: CASSVWSSPYEQYF

D: -
size: many
V: TRBV11-2
J: TRBJ2-3
DNA: TGTGCCAGCAGACGGACTGTGCGAGGGGCCGTAGATACGCAGTATTTT
CDR3: CASRRTVRGAVDTQYF

D: -
size: many
V: TRBV7-2
J: TRBJ1-2
DNA: TGTGCCAGCAGCTTCCCGGGAACTGACTATGGCTACACCTTC
CDR3: CASSFPGTDYGYTF

D: -
size: -
V: TRBV10-3
J: TRBJ2-1
DNA: TGTGCCAGCAGTTACTATGATGAGGGGATCAACAATGAGCAGTTCTTC
CDR3: CASSYYDEGINNEQFF

D: -
size: once
V: TRBV9
J: TRBJ1-2
DNA: TGTGCCAGCAGCGTAGTCGGGGCTAACTATGGCTACACCTTC
CDR3: CASSVVGANYGYTF

D: -
size: many
V: TRBV5-6
J: TRBJ2-7
DNA: TGTGCCAGCAGCTTGCTCTCAGTACTACGCGAGCAGTACTTC
CDR3: CASSLLSVLREQYF

D: -
size: few
V: TRBV29-1
J: TRBJ1-1
DNA: TGCAGCGGATCAGCCGGGACCGCCGTGAACACTGAAGCTTTCTTT
CDR3: CSGSAGTAVNTEAFF

D: TRBD2
size: -
V: TRBV20-1
J: TRBJ2-3
DNA: TGCAGTGCTAGAGATCTCAGCGGGGGTCAAGATACGCAGTATTTT
CDR3: CSARDLSGGQDTQYF

D: TRBD1
size: -
V: TRBV11-3
J: TRBJ1-2
DNA: TGTGCCAGCAGCACACAGGGGGCCGCTAACTATGGCTACACCTTC
CDR3: CASSTQGAANYGYTF

D: -
size: few
V: TRBV19
J: TRBJ2-1
DNA: TGTGCCAGTAGTAAGGAGAGCTCCTACAATGAGCAGTTCTTC
CDR3: CASSKESSYNEQFF

D: TRBD1
size: -
V: TRBV30
J: TRBJ1-1
DNA: TGTGCCTCACAGGGACAGGGTTGGACTGGAGCTCTCTTT
CDR3: CASQGQGWTGALF

D: TRBD1
size: -
V: TRBV6-5
J: TRBJ1-3
DNA: TGTGCCAGCAGTTCCCCATCCGGGACAGAGGAGGGGTACGCCATATATTTT
CDR3: CASSSPSGTEEGYAIYF

D: -
size: many
V: TRBV7-3
J: TRBJ2-5
DNA: TGTGCCAGCAGCCGGGGAATTCTAGCGCCCCAACCCGTCCAGTACTTC
CDR3: CASSRGILAPQPVQYF

D: TRBD1
size: -
V: TRBV7-8
J: TRBJ2-7
DNA: TGTGCCAGCAGCTTGGACAGGGAAGTAGGCGAGCAGTACTTC
CDR3: CASSLDREVGEQYF

D: TRBD1
size: many
V: TRBV5-6
J: TRBJ2-2
DNA: TGTGCCAGCAGCTTGGGGACAGGGATCACCGGGGAGCTGTTTTTT
CDR3: CASSLGTGITGELFF

D: TRBD1
size: once
V: TRBV4-1
J: TRBJ2-1
DNA: TGCGCCAGCAGCCTTATACAGGGGGCGTCGGATGAGCAGTTCTTC
CDR3: CASSLIQGASDEQFF

D: TRBD1
size: once
V: TRBV10-3
J: TRBJ2-7
DNA: TGTGCCATCAGGAGAGGGACAGTCTCCTACGAGCAGTACTTC
CDR3: CAIRRGTVSYEQYF

D: -
size: -
V: TRBV3-1
J: TRBJ1-3
DNA: TGTGCCAGCAGTGAACATTCGAGCACTGGAAACACCATATATTTT
CDR3: CASSEHSSTGNTIYF

D: TRBD1
size: once
V: TRBV10-3
J: TRBJ1-2
DNA: TGTGCCATCAAACCGGGACAGGGCGGTGACGGCTACACCTTC
CDR3: CAIKPGQGGDGYTF

D: TRBD2
size: many
V: TRBV14
J: TRBJ2-7
DNA: TGTGCCAGCAGCCAAGAAGCGGGAGGGTTCGACGAGCAGTACTTC
CDR3: CASSQEAGGFDEQYF

D: -
size: many
V: TRBV11-3
J: TRBJ2-7
DNA: TGTGCCAGCAGCCGCCGGGACCAGGGGTCCTACGAGCAGTACTTC
CDR3: CASSRRDQGSYEQYF

D: -
size: many
V: TRBV10-1
J: TRBJ2-5
DNA: TGCGCCAGCAGTGACTCGGACGGACTTGGGGCCCAGTACTTC
CDR3: CASSDSDGLGAQYF

D: TRBD1
size: -
V: TRBV10-1
J: TRBJ1-1
DNA: TGCGCCAGCAGTGGAAGGGACAGAGGCACTGAAGCTTTCTTT
CDR3: CASSGRDRGTEAFF

D: -
size: few
V: TRBV7-3
J: TRBJ2-5
DNA: TGTGCCAGCCACACATTTCAGGGGGAGACCCAGTACTTC
CDR3: CASHTFQGETQYF

D: -
size: -
V: TRBV11-1
J: TRBJ2-2
DNA: TGTGCCAGCAGCTTAGCGATTGACGGGGCCACCGGGGAGCTGTTTTTT
CDR3: CASSLAIDGATGELFF

D: -
size: few
V: TRBV11-2
J: TRBJ2-1
DNA: TGTGCCAGCAGCTTTCTTTCGACACCCCTAAATGAGCAGTTCTTC
CDR3: CASSFLSTPLNEQFF

D: -
size: many
V: TRBV20-1
J: TRBJ1-5
DNA: TGCAGTGCCTCGGACCTCTATAGCAATCAGCCCCAGCATTTT
CDR3: CSASDLYSNQPQHF

D: -
size: -
V: TRBV5-4
J: TRBJ2-5
DNA: TGTGCCAGCAGCTCCGACAAGGGCGGGACCCAGTACTTC
CDR3: CASSSDKGGTQYF

D: -
size: -
V: TRBV9
J: TRBJ2-7
DNA: TGTGCCAGCAGCGTAGGGCCGACCTCCTACGAGCAGTACTTC
CDR3: CASSVGPTSYEQYF

D: -
size: many
V: TRBV7-9
J: TRBJ2-7
DNA: TGTGCCAGCAGCGCCGGCCAGTACGAGCAGTACTTC
CDR3: CASSAGQYEQYF

D: -
size: many
V: TRBV24-1
J: TRBJ2-5
DNA: TGTGCCACCAGTGTATCCGGTCGGGAGACCCAGTACTTC
CDR3: CATSVSGRETQYF

D: -
size: many
V: TRBV27
J: TRBJ2-7
DNA: TGTGCCAGCAGTTTACGGGCCCCCTACGAGCAGTACTTC
CDR3: CASSLRAPYEQYF

D: TRBD2
size: few
V: TRBV10-3
J: TRBJ2-1
DNA: TGTGCCATCCGGACTAGCGGGGGGGAGCGGGCGTGGGGTGAGCAGTTCTTC
CDR3: CAIRTSGGERAWGEQFF

D: -
size: few
V: TRBV28
J: TRBJ2-7
DNA: TGTGCCAGCAGTTCATCGGGACTCCGATTCTACAAGCAGTACTTC
CDR3: CASSSSGLRFYKQYF

D: TRBD1
size: -
V: TRBV7-3
J: TRBJ2-7
DNA: TGTGCCAGCAGCTCCCATCCCGGGACAGGGAGCTACGAGCAGTACTTC
CDR3: CASSSHPGTGSYEQYF

D: TRBD1
size: -
V: TRBV29-1
J: TRBJ1-2
DNA: TGCAGCTCCGGACAGGGCAACTATGGCTACACCTTC
CDR3: CSSGQGNYGYTF

D: -
size: -
V: TRBV10-1
J: TRBJ2-3
DNA: TGCGCCAGCAGCGGGACGCTCTCGGGAACATACACAGATACGCAGTATTTT
CDR3: CASSGTLSGTYTDTQYF

D: TRBD1
size: many
V: TRBV10-3
J: TRBJ2-7
DNA: TGTGCCATCAGTGCGCCGGGACAGGGTTACTACGAGCAGTACTTC
CDR3: CAISAPGQGYYEQYF